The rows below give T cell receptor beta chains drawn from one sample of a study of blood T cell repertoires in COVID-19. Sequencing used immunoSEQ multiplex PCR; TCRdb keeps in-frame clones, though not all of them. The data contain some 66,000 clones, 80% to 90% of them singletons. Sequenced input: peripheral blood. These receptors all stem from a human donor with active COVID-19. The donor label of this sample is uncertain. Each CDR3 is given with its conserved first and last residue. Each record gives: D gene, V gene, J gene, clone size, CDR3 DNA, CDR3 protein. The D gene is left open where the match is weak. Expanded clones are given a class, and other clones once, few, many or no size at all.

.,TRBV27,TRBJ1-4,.,TGTGCCAGCAGTTTGGGGGCATCTAATGAAAAACTGTTTTTT,CASSLGASNEKLFF
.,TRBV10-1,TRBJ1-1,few,TGCGCCAGCAGTGAGAATGGAGGTGAAGCTTTCTTT,CASSENGGEAFF
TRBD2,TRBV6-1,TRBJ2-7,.,TGTGCCAGCAGTGAGGGGACCTTAGCGGGAGGGAAATACGAGCAGTACTTC,CASSEGTLAGGKYEQYF
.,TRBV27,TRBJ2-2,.,TGTGCCAGCAGCCCGGCTCGGGAGGGGGCCGGCGGGGAGCTGTTTTTT,CASSPAREGAGGELFF
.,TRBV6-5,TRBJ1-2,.,TGTGCCAGCAGTTACAGGGGGAAGGGTTATGGCTACACCTTC,CASSYRGKGYGYTF
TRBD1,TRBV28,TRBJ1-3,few,TGTGCCAGCAGTTTAACAGGGGTCTTCTCTGGAAACACCATATATTTT,CASSLTGVFSGNTIYF
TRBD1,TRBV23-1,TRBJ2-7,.,TGCGCCAGCAGTCAACCCATTGGGGACAGGGGGCGCGTAACCTACGAGCAGTACTTC,CASSQPIGDRGRVTYEQYF
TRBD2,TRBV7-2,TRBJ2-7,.,TGTGCCAGCAGCTCGGTAGCGGGGGGGCCGTGGGAGCAGTACTTC,CASSSVAGGPWEQYF
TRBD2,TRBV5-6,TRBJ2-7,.,TGTGCCAGCAGTGCACCGGGACTAGCTTCCCACGAGCAGTACTTC,CASSAPGLASHEQYF
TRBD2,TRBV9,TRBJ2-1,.,TGTGCCAGCAGCTCAATACTAGCGGGGGGGATGGATGAGCAGTTCTTC,CASSSILAGGMDEQFF
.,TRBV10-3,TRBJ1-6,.,TGTGCCATCAGTGAAAGTGGCCCCGTTAATTCACCCCTCCACTTT,CAISESGPVNSPLHF
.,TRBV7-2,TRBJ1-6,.,TGTGCCAGCAGGGGGGCCCTCGGCAATTCACCCCTCCACTTT,CASRGALGNSPLHF